This entry lists 28 T cell receptor beta chains sequenced from one sample in a study of beta chain features in type 1 diabetes. Study conclusions and caveats: A moderate, significant TCRB CDR3 shortening appeared in type 1 diabetes across four CD4+ subsets.

TCRB transcripts that were expressed got sequenced, as all of the isolated RNA had been reverse transcribed. Only in-frame clones appear in the TCRdb table, and some are missing; sequencing was by immunoSEQ multiplex PCR. The table records 160,000 or so clones, roughly 9% of them present only once. No antigen has been assigned to these receptors. The specimen was central memory CD4+ T cells from blood. These receptors all stem from a woman in her 30s with type 1 diabetes.

This clone was seen more than once but under ten times. Here the CDR3 reads CASTQAGEGYGYTF. DNA for the CDR3: TGTGCCAGCACCCAAGCAGGGGAAGGGTATGGCTACACCTTC. The rearrangement uses TRBV28 and TRBJ1-2; a weak D match, TRBD1 (6 bases). The CDR3 has 14 amino acids. Looked up from germline, CDR1 is MDHEN and CDR2 is SYDVKM. Trimming took off 7 bases at V and 5 bases at J, with 17 bases between the two ends.

In DNA form, the CDR3 reads TGTGCCAGCAGTCGCCATACAGGGAACTACGAGCAGTACTTC. Residues: CASSRHTGNYEQYF. The J gene is TRBJ2-7, the V gene TRBV6-6; D possibly corresponds to TRBD1 (6 bases). CDR3 length: 14 residues. Germline CDR1 MNHNY, CDR2 SVGAGI (reference sequence). Trimming pared 5 bases from V and 3 bases from J, leaving 14 bases between.

This clone came up a few times. The gene calls are TRBV19 and TRBJ1-1, with 7 bases that match TRBD1. V trimming: 5 bases; J trimming: 4 bases; junction bases outside the gene matches: 10. CDR1 is LNHDA, CDR2 SQIVND, per germline (reference sequence). This CDR3 spans 15 amino acids. As DNA, the CDR3 is TGTGCCAGTAGTCCCCATGGACAGGTTGGCACTGAAGCTTTCTTT. Protein: CASSPHGQVGTEAFF. Complete variable domain (other parts from reference TRBV19 and TRBJ1-1): DGGITQSPKYLFRKEGQNVTLSCEQNLNHDAMYWYRQDPGQGLRLIYYSQIVNDFQKGDIAEGYSVSREKKESFPLTVTSAQKNPTAFYLCASSPHGQVGTEAFFGQGTRLTVV.

The rearrangement joins TRBV14 to TRBJ2-2; 9 positions match TRBD1. The CDR3 runs to 14 residues. CDR1 and CDR2 (germline): SGHDN, FVKESK. The ends lost 5 bases at V and 6 bases at J; junction bases unmatched: 4. Here the CDR3 reads CASSWDRAAGELFF. CDR3 in DNA: TGTGCCAGCAGCTGGGACAGGGCCGCCGGGGAGCTGTTTTTT.

The gene calls are TRBV28 and TRBJ1-5, with 8 bases fitting TRBD1. Germline CDR1 MDHEN, CDR2 SYDVKM. The junction had 3 bases not matched to a gene; V was cut back by 3 bases and J by 2 bases. This CDR3 is built from 15 residues. CDR3 residues: CASSLTGVGNQPQHF. CDR3 in DNA: TGTGCCAGCAGTTTGACAGGGGTGGGCAATCAGCCCCAGCATTTT.

This chain links TRBV30 with TRBJ2-5, with D unresolved. The CDR3 runs 12 residues. Trimming removed 0 bases at V and 5 bases at J, with 7 bases between. The germline V gene encodes CDR1 GTSNPN and CDR2 SVGIG (reference sequence). The CDR3 is CAWSVRVETQYF. Written as DNA, the CDR3 is TGTGCCTGGAGTGTCCGGGTCGAGACCCAGTACTTC.

The CDR3 region is CASSRTGDGYTF. The DNA of the CDR3 is TGTGCCAGCAGCCGGACAGGGGACGGCTACACCTTC. This chain joins TRBV11-2 and TRBJ1-2; 9 bases agree with TRBD1. V was pared by 5 bases and J by 8 bases, with 3 bases of the junction left unmatched. Germline-derived CDR1 and CDR2 are SGHAT and FQNNGV. The CDR3 totals 12 residues.

The chain links TRBV2 to TRBJ1-1; tentatively, D is TRBD1 (5 bases). The V gene's germline CDR1 is SNHLY and CDR2 FYNNEI. The CDR3 is 13 residues long. Trimming removed 6 bases at V and 1 base at J, with 9 bases between. Here the CDR3 DNA reads TGTGCCAGCAGAAGCGACAGGAACACTGAAGCTTTCTTT. This translates into CASRSDRNTEAFF.

Worth noting for this clone: The sample has other DNA sequences that encode this CDR3 too. This rearrangement joins TRBV5-4 to TRBJ2-3, with 9 bases matching TRBD2. V gave up 3 bases and J gave up 0 bases; unmatched junction bases: 5. The CDR3 contains 16 residues. The germline gives CDR1 SGHNT, CDR2 YYREEE (reference sequence). The CDR3 nucleotides read TGTGCCAGCAGCTCCCCAGCGGGAGGAAGCACAGATACGCAGTATTTT. This sequence encodes CASSSPAGGSTDTQYF. Full variable domain (outside the CDR3, taken from reference TRBV5-4 and TRBJ2-3): ETGVTQSPTHLIKTRGQQVTLRCSSQSGHNTVSWYQQALGQGPQFIFQYYREEENGRGNFPPRFSGLQFPNYSSELNVNALELDDSALYLCASSSPAGGSTDTQYFGPGTRLTVL.

The chain links TRBV28 to TRBJ2-1; 14 nucleotides match TRBD2. Trimming removed 7 bases from V and 10 bases from J; junction bases left unmatched: 9. Germline V lookup: CDR1 MDHEN, CDR2 SYDVKM. The CDR3 has 15 amino acids. The CDR3 coding sequence is TGTGCCAGCACCCAAAGGGGACTAGCGGGAGAAGAGCAGTTCTTC. Amino acids: CASTQRGLAGEEQFF.

The chain links TRBV6-5 to TRBJ2-7; 9 positions agree with TRBD2. Germline V gene data show CDR1 as MNHEY and CDR2 as SVGAGI. The CDR3 is 15 amino acids. The V gene end was trimmed by 0 bases and the J gene end by 3 bases; junction bases not matched to a gene: 3. CDR3: CASSYSYSGSYEQYF. The CDR3 nucleotides read TGTGCCAGCAGTTACTCATATAGCGGGAGCTACGAGCAGTACTTC.

This clone was recorded a few times. J is TRBJ2-5 and V is TRBV5-1; D is possibly TRBD1 (7 bases). Germline V gives CDR1 SGHRS, CDR2 YFSETQ. Trimming removed 3 bases at V and 2 bases at J, with 14 bases between. The CDR3 covers 15 residues. The CDR3 region is CASSSASGGQETQYF. DNA of the CDR3: TGCGCCAGCAGCTCCGCCTCAGGGGGGCAAGAGACCCAGTACTTC.

The chain joins TRBV18 to TRBJ1-3; a weak D match, TRBD1 (5 bases). Germline loops: CDR1 KGHSH, CDR2 LQKENI. CDR3 length: 16 residues. Trimming left V 5 bases short and J 2 bases short, with 16 bases between. In nucleotides, the CDR3 is TGTGCCAGCTCATCTATGCAGGGAAGCGCTGGAAACACCATATATTTT. This encodes CASSSMQGSAGNTIYF.

A few counts support this clone. This chain connects TRBV30 to TRBJ2-7, with a possible D match to TRBD2 (5 bases). CDR1 is GTSNPN, CDR2 SVGIG, per germline (reference sequence). Trimming took off 0 bases at V and 6 bases at J, with 12 bases between the two ends. The CDR3 sequence is 13 residues long. The CDR3 sequence is CAWSVLGSGEQYF. Written as DNA, the CDR3 is TGTGCCTGGAGTGTATTAGGGAGTGGCGAGCAGTACTTC.

The rearrangement links TRBV7-9 to TRBJ2-1; 8 bases map to TRBD1. V was pared by 3 bases and J by 8 bases, with 9 bases of the junction left unmatched. Germline lookup yields CDR1 SEHNR and CDR2 FQNEAQ (reference sequence). The CDR3 sequence is 15 residues long. CDR3 DNA: TGTGCCAGCAGCTTCACTCGGGGGACAGGCGATGAGCAGTTCTTC. The encoded protein is CASSFTRGTGDEQFF.

This clone was detected only a few times. The chain links TRBV4-2 to TRBJ2-7; D not certain. The V gene's germline CDR1 is LGHNA and CDR2 YNFKEQ. V lost 2 bases and J 0 bases, leaving 11 bases between the germline ends. The CDR3 runs to 15 residues. CDR3 DNA sequence: TGTGCCAGCAGCCAACCGTATGGCCACTCCTACGAGCAGTACTTC. Translating gives CASSQPYGHSYEQYF.

In this sample, this clone turned up a few times. This rearrangement joins TRBV19 to TRBJ2-1, with a possible D match to TRBD2 (5 bases). The CDR3 extends over 12 amino acids. Germline values: CDR1 LNHDA, CDR2 SQIVND (reference sequence). V gave up 3 bases and J gave up 6 bases, with 6 bases separating them. The chain's CDR3 is CASSMAGNEQFF. In DNA form, the CDR3 reads TGTGCCAGTAGTATGGCGGGCAATGAGCAGTTCTTC. Using reference TRBV19 and TRBJ2-1 for the parts outside the CDR3, the full variable domain is DGGITQSPKYLFRKEGQNVTLSCEQNLNHDAMYWYRQDPGQGLRLIYYSQIVNDFQKGDIAEGYSVSREKKESFPLTVTSAQKNPTAFYLCASSMAGNEQFFGPGTRLTVL.

This chain uses TRBV5-1 with TRBJ2-2; perhaps TRBD2 as D (5 bases). Per germline, CDR1 SGHRS and CDR2 YFSETQ. Trimming took off 4 bases at V and 1 base at J, with 11 bases between the two ends. This CDR3 region has 15 residues. The CDR3 loop reads CASSPTSGNTGELFF. In DNA form, the CDR3 reads TGCGCCAGCAGCCCTACCAGCGGGAACACCGGGGAGCTGTTTTTT.

This clone was counted between two and nine times. The V and J genes are TRBV7-9 and TRBJ2-1; D is perhaps TRBD1 (6 bases). Germline CDR1 and CDR2: SEHNR and FQNEAQ (reference sequence). The CDR3 is 16 residues long. Trimming took 1 base from V and 9 from J, leaving 19 bases between them. Here the CDR3 reads CASSLDTYLGAAEQFF. CDR3 nucleotide sequence: TGTGCCAGCAGCTTAGATACATATTTGGGGGCGGCTGAGCAGTTCTTC.

V is TRBV19 and J is TRBJ2-7; 7 nucleotides align to TRBD1. The V and J ends lost 6 bases and 2 bases, in that order; junction bases with no gene match: 7. The germline CDR1 and CDR2 sequences are LNHDA and SQIVND (reference sequence). The CDR3 runs 14 residues. The CDR3 nucleotides read TGTGCCAGTAGGCAGGACAGGTACACCTACGAGCAGTACTTC. It is translated as CASRQDRYTYEQYF.

This clone was seen a few times. The rearrangement joins TRBV5-1 to TRBJ2-4; 8 nucleotides align to TRBD1. Germline V gene data show CDR1 as SGHRS and CDR2 as YFSETQ. With V trimmed by 2 bases and J by 8 bases, 15 bases remained unmatched. The CDR3 is made up of 17 amino acids. CDR3: CASSFGDPGTGFDIQYF. The CDR3 coding sequence is TGCGCCAGCAGCTTCGGAGACCCCGGGACAGGATTTGACATTCAGTACTTC.

The V gene is TRBV5-6, the J gene TRBJ2-7, with TRBD2 identical over 7 bases. Germline trimming cut 0 bases from V and 9 bases from J; bases unmatched to any gene: 0. From germline, CDR1 is SGHDT and CDR2 YYEEEE. The CDR3 is 11 amino acids. CDR3 DNA sequence: TGTGCCAGCAGCTTGGGCGGGGGGCAGTACTTC. It specifies CASSLGGGQYF.

This clone was counted a few times. The chain couples TRBV6-1 to TRBJ1-2; D gene uncertain. This CDR3 comprises 13 residues. Germline CDR1 is MNHNS and CDR2 is SASEGT. Deletions cut 5 bases from V and 5 bases from J, with 12 bases between. CDR3 coding DNA: TGTGCCAGCAGTCAAGGGTCCCAGTATGGCTACACCTTC. Translation: CASSQGSQYGYTF.

The V call is TRBV11-2, the J call TRBJ1-1; the D gene is possibly TRBD1 (5 bases). Trimming took 5 bases from V and 3 from J, leaving 10 bases between them. Germline V gene sequence: CDR1 SGHAT, CDR2 FQNNGV. The CDR3 runs 13 residues. CDR3 coding DNA: TGTGCCAGCAGCGACGACAGCTACACTGAAGCTTTCTTT. This translates into CASSDDSYTEAFF.

This clone was counted a few times. This chain uses TRBV5-4 with TRBJ2-1; D ambiguous. The CDR3 runs 13 residues. From germline, CDR1 is SGHNT and CDR2 YYREEE (reference sequence). V shed 3 bases and J shed 3 bases, with 7 bases lying between them. In DNA form, the CDR3 reads TGTGCCAGCAGCTCTATTATCTACAATGAGCAGTTCTTC. It codes for CASSSIIYNEQFF. Full variable domain (rest looked up from reference TRBV5-4 and TRBJ2-1): ETGVTQSPTHLIKTRGQQVTLRCSSQSGHNTVSWYQQALGQGPQFIFQYYREEENGRGNFPPRFSGLQFPNYSSELNVNALELDDSALYLCASSSIIYNEQFFGPGTRLTVL.

The sample holds a few counts of this clone. The chain joins TRBV19 to TRBJ2-4; 9 bases are a match to TRBD2. V trimming: 7 bases; J trimming: 2 bases; junction bases outside the gene matches: 9. The germline V gene has CDR1 LNHDA and CDR2 SQIVND (reference sequence). The CDR3 extends over 16 amino acids. CDR3 region: CASNLAGSGTKNIQYF. The CDR3 bases are TGTGCCAGTAATCTAGCGGGGAGTGGGACCAAAAACATTCAGTACTTC.

In its sample, this clone was seen a few times. The rearrangement links TRBV2 to TRBJ2-7; 7 nucleotides align to TRBD1. This CDR3 is built from 17 residues. After removal of 9 bases from V and 0 bases from J, the junction contained 17 bases not matched to a gene. Germline CDR1 SNHLY, CDR2 FYNNEI. CDR3 nucleotides: TGTGCCAGTGAGGGGGACAGCCCTTTACTTAGCTCCTACGAGCAGTACTTC. It codes for CASEGDSPLLSSYEQYF.

This clone was recorded a few times. The CDR3 here is CASSPHPYNEQFF. As DNA, the CDR3 is TGTGCCAGCAGCCCACATCCCTACAATGAGCAGTTCTTC. This chain connects TRBV11-3 to TRBJ2-1; D is uncertain. Germline assignment: CDR1 SGHNT and CDR2 YENEEA. The CDR3 extends over 13 amino acids. V dropped 5 bases and J dropped 2 bases, with 7 bases sitting between them.